The present TCR beta chain was sequenced within a study of Graves' ophthalmopathy and Graves' hyperthyroidism. This clonotype was picked up many times. The authors amplified TCR beta CDR3 regions, and they did so from RNA transcripts for repertoire sequencing. HTBI-primed RT-PCR formed the first round, and a multiplex PCR formed the second. In TCRdb, the multiplex PCR reads were re-called with MiXCR into one record per CDR3 protein. Among around 400,000 distinct CDR3 sequences listed, around 17% were seen once. CDR3 length: 16 residues. Trimming shortened V by 2 bases and J by 1 base, and 15 bases separated the two germline ends. Germline V gene lookup returns CDR1 MNHEY and CDR2 SVGEGT. Lactation, pregnancy, uncontrolled infections and other autoimmune diseases were all grounds for excluding patients. Diagnostic conclusions were grounded in clinical symptoms, serum thyroxine, TRAb, thyroid ultrasound and orbital computed tomography.

This chain uses TRBV6-2 or TRBV6-3 with TRBJ2-7, with D maybe TRBD1 (6 bases). The clonotype comes from a woman between 18 and 29 years old with Graves' ophthalmopathy. The specimen was peripheral blood. The CDR3 DNA follows: TGTGCCAGCAGTTACGAGTGGACAGATTTTTCCTACGAGCAGTACTTC. Amino acids: CASSYEWTDFSYEQYF.